The rows below give T cell receptor beta chains drawn from one sample of a study of shared clonotypes between healthy human individuals. Method: immunoSEQ multiplex PCR; TCRdb's copy keeps in-frame clones and lacks some. This sample has fewer than 600,000 clones; around 76% occur once, and the top ten carry approximately 12%. The sample was PBMCs. Receptors were obtained from a woman aged 35 to 49 in good health. Some clones in this sample may be carry-over from other donors' samples. Both conserved end residues are part of each CDR3. The D gene is left open where the match is weak. Clone size is given for some rows only: seen once, a few or many times, or a class if the clone is expanded.

J gene | V gene | clone size | D gene | CDR3 DNA | CDR3 protein
TRBJ2-7 | TRBV5-1 | once | NA | TGCGCCAGCAGCTTGGCCCAGGGGCCCTACGAGCAGTACTTC | CASSLAQGPYEQYF
TRBJ1-4 | TRBV7-9 | few | TRBD1 | TGTGCCAGCAGCCCGGGACAGGACAATGAAAAACTGTTTTTT | CASSPGQDNEKLFF
TRBJ1-2 | TRBV30 | NA | NA | TGTGCCTGGAGTGTTACGGGGGTCGGTGGCTACACCTTC | CAWSVTGVGGYTF
TRBJ2-1 | TRBV9 | NA | NA | TGTGCCAGCAGCGTAGATGGCGGTACCTACAATGAGCAGTTCTTC | CASSVDGGTYNEQFF
TRBJ2-3 | TRBV19 | NA | TRBD2 | TGTGCCAGTAGTACCCCTCTAGCGGGAGGTATATATACGCAGTATTTT | CASSTPLAGGIYTQYF
TRBJ1-2 | TRBV20-1 | NA | NA | TGCAGTGCTGGTTCTCGAGGCTACACCTTC | CSAGSRGYTF
TRBJ2-1 | TRBV19 | NA | TRBD2 | TGTGCCAGTAGTATACCGGGACTAGCGGAACAGCAGTTCTTC | CASSIPGLAEQQFF
TRBJ1-1 | TRBV28 | NA | TRBD1 | TGTGCCAGCAGGTCAATCCTACAGGGGTTGAACACTGAAGCTTTCTTT | CASRSILQGLNTEAFF
TRBJ2-7 | TRBV27 | once | NA | TGTGCCAGCAGTCCGGGACGGACCTACGAGCAGTACTTC | CASSPGRTYEQYF
TRBJ2-4 | TRBV4-1 | NA | TRBD2 | TGCGCCAGCAGCCAAGGTGGCCTAGCGGTAAACATTCAGTACTTC | CASSQGGLAVNIQYF
TRBJ2-5 | TRBV9 | NA | TRBD1 | TGTGCCAGCAGCGTAAGGGACAGGGATAGACAAGAGACCCAGTACTTC | CASSVRDRDRQETQYF
TRBJ2-7 | TRBV7-2 | NA | TRBD1 | TGTGCCAGCAGCCCCCTTGGTCCAGGACAGGGCTACGAGCAGTACTTC | CASSPLGPGQGYEQYF